Listed below are T cell receptor beta chains from one sample, sequenced in a study of blood T cell repertoires in COVID-19. TCRdb's copy holds only in-frame clones and misses some; the assay was immunoSEQ multiplex PCR. The sample lists around 400,000 clones, 89% seen once, with 1.7% in the top ten. Input material: PBMCs or T cells enriched from blood (not recorded which). The receptors were gathered from a woman aged 25 to 45 who had recovered from COVID-19. The CDR3 runs from the conserved cysteine through the conserved F or W. A D gene is named only where the DNA matches it firmly. Rows give clone size only sometimes, using once, few, many, or a class for an expanded clone.

v_call,j_call,clone_size,d_call,cdr3_nt,cdr3_aa
TRBV19,TRBJ1-4,NA,NA,TGTGCCAGTAGCCAGGGAACAACTAATGAAAAACTGTTTTTT,CASSQGTTNEKLFF
TRBV7-9,TRBJ1-1,NA,NA,TGTGCCAGCAGCCTGAGAACGAACACTGAAGCTTTCTTT,CASSLRTNTEAFF
TRBV29-1,TRBJ1-5,NA,NA,TGCAGCGCTGGAACAGGGATAGGCAATCAGCCCCAGCATTTT,CSAGTGIGNQPQHF
TRBV12-5,TRBJ1-2,NA,TRBD1,TGTGCTAGTGGTTTGGTAACCGGGACAGGGCCGGCTAACTATGGCTACACCTTC,CASGLVTGTGPANYGYTF
TRBV7-3,TRBJ2-3,NA,NA,TGTGCCAGCAGCTTACGAGGGGGGGCCCCGGATACGCAGTATTTT,CASSLRGGAPDTQYF
TRBV7-3,TRBJ2-2,NA,NA,TGTGCCAGCAGCTTAATTCAGTACGTGGGAGAAAGGACCGGGGAGCTGTTTTTT,CASSLIQYVGERTGELFF
TRBV25-1,TRBJ1-2,NA,TRBD1,TGTGCCAGCGGAAGACAGGGGGTGTATGGCTACACCTTC,CASGRQGVYGYTF
TRBV6-1,TRBJ2-5,NA,NA,TGTGCCAGCAGTGATCAGTTGGTGCAAGAGACCCAGTACTTC,CASSDQLVQETQYF
TRBV3-1/TRBV3-2,TRBJ2-7,NA,TRBD2,TGTGCCAGCAGCCAAGGACGGGGGAGGGGCTACGAGCAGTACTTC,CASSQGRGRGYEQYF
TRBV5-4,TRBJ2-5,once,TRBD2,TGTGCCAGCAGCTTAGCGGGGGGGGGCAGGGAGACCCAGTACTTC,CASSLAGGGRETQYF
TRBV28,TRBJ2-3,NA,NA,TGTGCCAGCCAGGGGCCTCCGGCAGATACGCAGTATTTT,CASQGPPADTQYF
TRBV19,TRBJ2-2,NA,TRBD1,TGTGCCAGTTTAGGGGCGCCCGGGACAGGGAGTCGTTCTTCCGGGGAGCTGTTTTTT,CASLGAPGTGSRSSGELFF
TRBV2,TRBJ1-2,NA,NA,TGTGCCAGCAGTGAATGGGGGACAACTGGCTACACCTTC,CASSEWGTTGYTF
TRBV5-6,TRBJ2-2,few,NA,TGTGCCAGCAGCCCCGGGGTACTCCCCGGGGAGCTGTTTTTT,CASSPGVLPGELFF
TRBV9,TRBJ2-3,NA,TRBD2,TGTGCCAGCAGCGTAGCTGGCGGGGGGGCCGAAGATACGCAGTATTTT,CASSVAGGGAEDTQYF
TRBV7-6,TRBJ1-1,NA,NA,TGTGCCAGCAGCTTAGGAGGGGGCACTGAAGCTTTCTTT,CASSLGGGTEAFF
TRBV7-2,TRBJ1-4,NA,TRBD1,TGTGCCAGCAGCTTAGCCGGGACAGGGAAACTGTTTTTT,CASSLAGTGKLFF
TRBV19,TRBJ2-2,NA,NA,TGTGCCAGTAGTATTTATATGCAGGAGAACACCGGGGAGCTGTTTTTT,CASSIYMQENTGELFF
TRBV18,TRBJ1-6,NA,TRBD1,TGTGCCAGCTCACCCTCGGACAGGGGGAAAACCTCACCCCTCCACTTT,CASSPSDRGKTSPLHF
TRBV10-3,TRBJ1-2,NA,TRBD1,TGTGCCATCAGTGAGACAGGGGAATATGGCTACACCTTC,CAISETGEYGYTF
TRBV30,TRBJ1-2,once,NA,TGTGCCTGTATCCAGGGTATGGACTATGGCTACACCTTC,CACIQGMDYGYTF
TRBV6-5,TRBJ1-2,NA,TRBD1,TGTGCCAGCAGTCCCTCCTACGACAGGGGAGCTAGCTACACCTTC,CASSPSYDRGASYTF
TRBV19,TRBJ1-2,NA,TRBD1,TGTGCCAGTAGTTTTTCAGGGGGCAACTATGGCTACACCTTC,CASSFSGGNYGYTF
TRBV6-1,TRBJ2-3,NA,TRBD1,TGTGCCAGCAGTGAAGCGCTTCCATGGGCCAGGGGGTCCACAGATACGCAGTATTTT,CASSEALPWARGSTDTQYF
TRBV7-9,TRBJ2-2,NA,NA,TGTGCCAGCAGCTTACGGGGGGCCGTAGCCGGGGAGCTGTTTTTT,CASSLRGAVAGELFF
TRBV12-5,TRBJ1-3,NA,NA,TGTGCTAGTGGTTCTCGGGACTCCTCTGGAAACACCATATATTTT,CASGSRDSSGNTIYF
TRBV10-2,TRBJ1-1,NA,NA,TGCGCCAGCAGTGTTGGGAGTACTGAAGCTTTCTTT,CASSVGSTEAFF
TRBV9,TRBJ1-1,NA,TRBD1,TGTGCCAGCAGCCCCCCAGGGGGCCAAGGCACTGAAGCTTTCTTT,CASSPPGGQGTEAFF
TRBV7-9,TRBJ2-1,NA,TRBD2,TGTGCCAGCAGCTTAGAGGTTGGCGGGGGGGCCCAGTTCTTC,CASSLEVGGGAQFF
TRBV5-1,TRBJ2-4,NA,NA,TGCGCCAGCAGCTCGGGAGGACAGCTTAAAAACATTCAGTACTTC,CASSSGGQLKNIQYF
TRBV5-4,TRBJ1-3,NA,NA,TGTGCCAGCAGCCGGACGGAGGGTTACACCATATATTTT,CASSRTEGYTIYF
TRBV27,TRBJ1-2,NA,NA,TGTGCCAGCAGTTTCCGCGGACAGCCTAACTATGGCTACACCTTC,CASSFRGQPNYGYTF
TRBV28,TRBJ2-7,NA,NA,TGTGCCAGCAGTTTGTGGACGACCGACAGAAACTACGAGCAGTACTTC,CASSLWTTDRNYEQYF
TRBV2,TRBJ2-1,NA,NA,TGTGCCAGCACTAGCGCTTTCTACAATGAGCAGTTCTTC,CASTSAFYNEQFF
TRBV18,TRBJ1-6,NA,TRBD1,TGTGCCAGCTCACCTGAGGACAGGTATAATTCACCCCTCCACTTT,CASSPEDRYNSPLHF
TRBV10-3,TRBJ2-1,few,NA,TGTGCCATCAGTGATCTCGAGAAAAATACCTACAATGAGCAGTTCTTC,CAISDLEKNTYNEQFF
TRBV30,TRBJ1-3,NA,TRBD1,TGTGCCTGGAGTGTATACAGGGGGCTTTCTGGAAACACCATATATTTT,CAWSVYRGLSGNTIYF
TRBV30,TRBJ1-1,NA,NA,TGTGCCTGGACCAGAGAGGTGAACACTGAAGCTTTCTTT,CAWTREVNTEAFF
TRBV7-6,TRBJ1-5,NA,NA,TGTGCCAGCAGCCCCACAAATTCGGGGGATCAGCCCCAGCATTTT,CASSPTNSGDQPQHF
TRBV19,TRBJ1-6,NA,NA,TGTGCCAGTAGTACCCAAGGGGCCGGTGGTGGGCCCCTCCACTTT,CASSTQGAGGGPLHF
TRBV28,TRBJ2-1,many,NA,TGTGCCAGCAGTGTTATCAATGAGCAGTTCTTC,CASSVINEQFF
TRBV15,TRBJ1-1,NA,NA,TGTGCCACCAGCAGAGCAGACAGCAACACTGAAGCTTTCTTT,CATSRADSNTEAFF
TRBV11-2,TRBJ2-2,NA,TRBD2,TGTGCCAGCAGCTTAGTTTACGGGGGGTACACCGGGGAGCTGTTTTTT,CASSLVYGGYTGELFF
TRBV7-9,TRBJ2-3,NA,TRBD1,TGTGCCAGCAGCTCTTACAGGGGAGCCACAGATACGCAGTATTTT,CASSSYRGATDTQYF
TRBV30,TRBJ2-1,NA,NA,TGTGCCTGGGACAAGAGGACGGCGGGCGAGCAGTTCTTC,CAWDKRTAGEQFF
TRBV5-4,TRBJ2-3,NA,NA,TGTGCCAGCAGCGTGGGGGCCGTAGATACGCAGTATTTT,CASSVGAVDTQYF
TRBV19,TRBJ1-5,NA,TRBD1,TGTGCCAGTAATCCGGGACAGGGGGGCAATCAGCCCCAGCATTTT,CASNPGQGGNQPQHF
TRBV5-1,TRBJ2-2,NA,TRBD2,TGCGCCAGCAAAAAACTAGCGGACACCGGGGAGCTGTTTTTT,CASKKLADTGELFF
TRBV10-3,TRBJ1-3,NA,TRBD1,TGTGCCACCCGGGACAGGGTCCACTCTGGAAACACCATATATTTT,CATRDRVHSGNTIYF
TRBV7-6,TRBJ2-1,once,TRBD2,TGTGCCAGCAGCTTAGAGGCTAGCGGGAGTTACAATGAGCAGTTCTTC,CASSLEASGSYNEQFF
TRBV11-3,TRBJ2-1,NA,TRBD2,TGTGCCAGCAGCTTAGGGCTAGCGGTGAGCTCCTACAATGAGCAGTTCTTC,CASSLGLAVSSYNEQFF